The 24 T cell receptor beta chains given below trace back to one sample, sequenced in a study of shared clonotypes between healthy human individuals. The repertoire was sequenced with immunoSEQ multiplex PCR; TCRdb's copy has only in-frame clones and lacks some. The data show about a million clones, about 75% seen once. Sequences were obtained from memory CD4+ T cells sorted from blood. Subset reported: CD45RA-negative fraction. These TCRs come from a man aged 18 to 30 in good health.

The chain uses TRBV18 and TRBJ2-7, with 12 positions matching TRBD2. Per germline, CDR1 KGHSH and CDR2 LQKENI. V lost 2 bases and J lost 2; bases outside the gene matches: 4. The CDR3 runs 16 residues. The CDR3 region is CASSPKASGGAYEQYF. The CDR3 DNA is TGTGCCAGCTCACCAAAGGCTAGCGGGGGGGCCTACGAGCAGTACTTC.

V gene TRBV11-2 combines with J gene TRBJ1-1; 7 bases are a match to TRBD1. Germline values: CDR1 SGHAT, CDR2 FQNNGV. V was clipped by 4 bases and J by 0 bases; unmatched bases: 11. This CDR3 has 17 amino acids. The CDR3 region is CASSSGGGGTVNTEAFF. The CDR3 DNA is TGTGCCAGCAGCTCGGGAGGTGGTGGGACAGTGAACACTGAAGCTTTCTTT.

The rearrangement links TRBV25-1 to TRBJ1-3; D may be TRBD1 (6 bases). Germline-derived CDR1 and CDR2 are MGHDK and SYGVNS. V was shortened by 3 bases and J by 1 base, with 10 bases between the two germline ends. CDR3 length equals 15 residues. The CDR3 nucleotides are TGTGCCAGCAGTGATCCCCAGGGGTCTGGAAACACCATATATTTT. Its protein product is CASSDPQGSGNTIYF.

The V call is TRBV4-2, the J call TRBJ1-1; D is unclear. The CDR3 length is 15 residues. Trimming stripped 0 bases from V and 5 bases from J, with 13 bases between. Looked up from germline, CDR1 is LGHNA and CDR2 is YNFKEQ. CDR3 sequence: CASSQDLAVGTEAFF. As DNA, the CDR3 is TGTGCCAGCAGCCAAGATCTGGCAGTTGGGACTGAAGCTTTCTTT.

The V and J genes are TRBV6-4 and TRBJ2-1, with 8 bases matching TRBD2. The CDR3 extends over 15 amino acids. Per germline, CDR1 MRHNA and CDR2 SNTAGT. V lost 5 bases and J lost 4; bases outside the gene matches: 7. CDR3 DNA: TGTGCCAGCAGTCCCCGGGGGGGTCCGTACAATGAGCAGTTCTTC. Protein sequence: CASSPRGGPYNEQFF.

The chain's CDR3 is CASSVASGRAAGGDEQYF. The CDR3 DNA follows: TGTGCCAGCAGCGTAGCCTCAGGACGTGCGGCAGGGGGCGACGAGCAGTACTTC. This chain joins TRBV9 and TRBJ2-7; 8 positions agree with TRBD1. Trimming cost V 0 bases and J 5 bases; bases outside gene matches: 16. This CDR3 is built from 18 residues. Germline V lookup: CDR1 SGDLS, CDR2 YYNGEE.

This clone turned up a few times. The V gene is TRBV6-6, the J gene TRBJ2-7; TRBD1 is a possible D gene (6 bases). Germline CDR1 and CDR2: MNHNY and SVGAGI (reference sequence). V was trimmed by 2 bases and J by 3 bases, leaving 11 bases between them. The CDR3 extends over 14 amino acids. CDR3 amino acids: CASSYHPDSYEQYF. The CDR3 DNA reads TGTGCCAGCAGTTACCACCCGGACAGCTACGAGCAGTACTTC.

The V and J genes are TRBV29-1 and TRBJ1-2; D not certain. CDR3 size: 13 residues. The V gene's germline CDR1 is SQVTM and CDR2 ANQGSEA. V was cut by 3 bases and J by 0 bases, with 8 bases left in between. The CDR3 loop is CSVDSDANYGYTF. The CDR3 coding sequence is TGCAGCGTTGATTCTGACGCTAACTATGGCTACACCTTC.

The J gene is TRBJ1-5, the V gene TRBV27; D perhaps matches TRBD1 (6 bases). The CDR3 is 15 amino acids. Germline V gene data show CDR1 as MNHEY and CDR2 as SMNVEV (reference sequence). Trimming pared 6 bases from V and 1 base from J, leaving 13 bases between. This chain's CDR3 is CASSLDRLSNQPQHF. The CDR3 coding sequence is TGTGCCAGCAGCCTGGACAGACTCAGCAATCAGCCCCAGCATTTT.

The genes are TRBV5-1 and TRBJ2-7; the D gene is possibly TRBD1 (5 bases). The CDR3 is made up of 15 amino acids. V was shortened by 4 bases and J by 7 bases, with 21 bases between the two germline ends. In germline, CDR1 is SGHRS, CDR2 YFSETQ. In DNA, the CDR3 is TGCGCCAGCAGCGAATTACAGGTCGATATTAGGGAGCAGTACTTC. Residues: CASSELQVDIREQYF.

The V call is TRBV19, the J call TRBJ1-3; TRBD1 might be the D (5 bases). V was trimmed by 4 bases and J by 4 bases, leaving 17 bases between them. Germline CDR1 LNHDA, CDR2 SQIVND (reference sequence). The CDR3 covers 16 residues. The CDR3 DNA reads TGTGCCAGTAGTAACCGGGTCGGCCAGGGAGGAAACACCATATATTTT. Residues: CASSNRVGQGGNTIYF.

The V gene is TRBV6-6, the J gene TRBJ2-7; no firm D call. The germline V gene has CDR1 MNHNY and CDR2 SVGAGI (reference sequence). The CDR3 runs to 12 residues. V dropped 6 bases and J dropped 7 bases, with 13 bases sitting between them. CDR3 loop: CASSEPIGEQYF. Here the CDR3 DNA reads TGTGCCAGCAGCGAACCTATAGGGGAGCAGTACTTC.

The V and J genes are TRBV5-6 and TRBJ1-3; 8 nucleotides align to TRBD1. V lost 7 bases and J lost 2; bases outside the gene matches: 5. Looked up from germline, CDR1 is SGHDT and CDR2 is YYEEEE. The CDR3 sequence is 14 residues long. The CDR3 DNA follows: TGTGCCAGCGACTTACAGGGGGCTGGAAACACCATATATTTT. It is translated as CASDLQGAGNTIYF.

This clone has more than one count but fewer than ten. The CDR3 loop reads CASSRTPRGSNQPQHF. CDR3 sequence (DNA): TGTGCCAGTTCACGGACGCCCCGGGGGAGCAATCAGCCCCAGCATTTT. The chain has TRBV7-8 and TRBJ1-5, with D perhaps TRBD1 (5 bases). Germline assignment: CDR1 SGHVS and CDR2 FQNEAQ. V lost 9 bases, J lost 1 base, and 19 bases lay in between. The CDR3 is made up of 16 amino acids.

This clone appeared a single time. This rearrangement joins TRBV11-2 to TRBJ1-2, with D possibly being TRBD1 (5 bases). The length of the CDR3 is 14 residues. The V end lost 0 bases, the J end lost 4 bases, and 9 bases lay between the germline ends. The germline V gene encodes CDR1 SGHAT and CDR2 FQNNGV. CDR3 coding DNA: TGTGCCAGCAGCTTAGATCCAGGGAGCTATGGCTACACCTTC. Its protein product is CASSLDPGSYGYTF. The variable domain in full, completed from reference TRBV11-2 and TRBJ1-2, reads EAGVAQSPRYKIIEKRQSVAFWCNPISGHATLYWYQQILGQGPKLLIQFQNNGVVDDSQLPKDRFSAERLKGVDSTLKIQPAKLEDSAVYLCASSLDPGSYGYTFGSGTRLTVV.

This chain connects TRBV9 to TRBJ2-3, with 10 positions matching TRBD2. The junction had 9 bases not matched to a gene; V was cut back by 0 bases and J by 5 bases. In germline, CDR1 is SGDLS, CDR2 YYNGEE. The CDR3 extends over 17 amino acids. The CDR3 here is CASSVEGRWTSGDTQYF. The DNA for the CDR3 is TGTGCCAGCAGCGTAGAGGGAAGGTGGACTAGCGGAGATACGCAGTATTTT.

This rearrangement joins TRBV5-4 to TRBJ1-4, with D possibly being TRBD1 (5 bases). The CDR3 runs to 17 residues. Trimming shortened V by 1 base and J by 0 bases, and 13 bases separated the two germline ends. The germline gives CDR1 SGHNT, CDR2 YYREEE (reference sequence). The DNA of the CDR3 is TGTGCCAGCAGCTTGAGTCTCAGGGAAGCAACTAATGAAAAACTGTTTTTT. Protein product: CASSLSLREATNEKLFF. Complete variable domain (other parts from reference TRBV5-4 and TRBJ1-4): ETGVTQSPTHLIKTRGQQVTLRCSSQSGHNTVSWYQQALGQGPQFIFQYYREEENGRGNFPPRFSGLQFPNYSSELNVNALELDDSALYLCASSLSLREATNEKLFFGSGTQLSVL.

The chain links TRBV6-5 to TRBJ1-1; no clear D. In germline, CDR1 is MNHEY, CDR2 SVGAGI. The CDR3 contains 13 residues. V was clipped by 5 bases and J by 4 bases, with 11 bases between them. CDR3 DNA sequence: TGTGCCAGCAGTCGTCGGGTCCGCACTGAAGCTTTCTTT. Translated, it gives CASSRRVRTEAFF.

The chain combines TRBV6-6 with TRBJ1-1, with TRBD1 matching over 8 bases. This CDR3 has 13 amino acids. The junction had 2 bases not matched to a gene; V was cut back by 7 bases and J by 1 base. Germline V CDR1 and CDR2: MNHNY, SVGAGI (reference sequence). This CDR3 reads CASNTGGNTEAFF. The CDR3 DNA is TGTGCCAGCAATACAGGGGGGAACACTGAAGCTTTCTTT.

J is TRBJ2-3 and V is TRBV7-9; 7 bases align to TRBD1. The CDR3 covers 15 residues. The trim removed 5 bases at V and 0 bases at J, leaving 5 bases unmatched. Germline CDR1 is SEHNR and CDR2 is FQNEAQ (reference sequence). This CDR3 reads CASSVGTASTDTQYF. The CDR3 DNA is TGTGCCAGCAGCGTCGGGACAGCGAGCACAGATACGCAGTATTTT.

V is TRBV18 and J is TRBJ1-2; no definite D call. CDR3 length: 16 residues. V was pared by 2 bases and J by 8 bases, with 21 bases between. Germline V CDR1 and CDR2: KGHSH, LQKENI. The CDR3 DNA follows: TGTGCCAGCTCACCAGATTCGGAGGGTTTCATTAGGGGCTACACCTTC. Encoded protein: CASSPDSEGFIRGYTF.

With regard to this clone: This sample includes further DNA sequences coding for the same CDR3. V usage is TRBV19 and J usage is TRBJ1-1; no clear D. V was pared by 1 base and J by 2 bases, with 8 bases between. The CDR3 has 14 amino acids. Germline-derived CDR1 and CDR2 are LNHDA and SQIVND (reference sequence). CDR3: CASSIVRGNTEAFF. CDR3 nucleotides: TGTGCCAGTAGTATAGTGCGGGGTAACACTGAAGCTTTCTTT. The full variable domain, rest sourced from reference TRBV19 and TRBJ1-1, is DGGITQSPKYLFRKEGQNVTLSCEQNLNHDAMYWYRQDPGQGLRLIYYSQIVNDFQKGDIAEGYSVSREKKESFPLTVTSAQKNPTAFYLCASSIVRGNTEAFFGQGTRLTVV.

This chain uses TRBV18 with TRBJ2-5; D remains ambiguous. Trimming pared 3 bases from V and 1 base from J, leaving 9 bases between. CDR1 is KGHSH and CDR2 is LQKENI in the germline V gene. CDR3 length equals 14 residues. The CDR3 sequence: CASSPLTTQETQYF. The CDR3 nucleotides read TGTGCCAGCTCACCGCTAACGACCCAAGAGACCCAGTACTTC.

This clone has just a few counts. V gene TRBV5-6 combines with J gene TRBJ1-2, with a possible D match to TRBD1 (5 bases). Germline CDR1 reads SGHDT; CDR2 reads YYEEEE. CDR3 length: 13 amino acids. With 4 bases removed from V and 8 bases from J, the gap between germline ends came to 15 bases. This CDR3 is CASSPPWGSGYTF. CDR3 nucleotides: TGTGCCAGCAGCCCCCCTTGGGGGAGCGGCTACACCTTC.